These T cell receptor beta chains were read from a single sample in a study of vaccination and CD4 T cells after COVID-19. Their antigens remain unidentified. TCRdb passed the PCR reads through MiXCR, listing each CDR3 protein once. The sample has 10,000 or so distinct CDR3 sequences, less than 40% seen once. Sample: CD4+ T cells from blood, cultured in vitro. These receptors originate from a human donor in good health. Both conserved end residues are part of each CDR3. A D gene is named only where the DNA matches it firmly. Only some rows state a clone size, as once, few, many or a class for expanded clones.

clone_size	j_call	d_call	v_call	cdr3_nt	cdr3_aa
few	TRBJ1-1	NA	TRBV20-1	TGCAGTGCTAGAGATTACAGGTCGGATGAAGCTTTCTTT	CSARDYRSDEAFF
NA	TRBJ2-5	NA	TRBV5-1	TGCGCCAGCAGCTTGGTATCAGTCCAAGAGACCCAGTACTTC	CASSLVSVQETQYF
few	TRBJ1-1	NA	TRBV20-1	TGCAGTGGAGAACACCGGCAGGGTCACACTGAAGCTTTCTTT	CSGEHRQGHTEAFF
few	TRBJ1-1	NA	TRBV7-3	TGTGCCAGCAGCAACAGGGTGAACACTGAAGCTTTCTTT	CASSNRVNTEAFF
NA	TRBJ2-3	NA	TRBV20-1	TGCAGTGCTATACGAGGGGGGATACGAGCAGATACGCAGTATTTT	CSAIRGGIRADTQYF
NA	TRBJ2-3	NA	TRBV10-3	TGTGCCTCAGAACTAGCAGATACGCAGTATTTT	CASELADTQYF
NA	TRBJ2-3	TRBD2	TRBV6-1	TGTGCCAGCAGTGAAGTTACTAGCGGAGGTACGCAGTATTTT	CASSEVTSGGTQYF
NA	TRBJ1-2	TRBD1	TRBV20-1	TGCAGTGCTGACCGCGGGGCAGGGGGCAACTATGGCTACACCTTC	CSADRGAGGNYGYTF
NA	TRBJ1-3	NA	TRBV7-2	TGTGCCAGCAGCCCAAACAGTGCGGGAAACACCATATATTTT	CASSPNSAGNTIYF
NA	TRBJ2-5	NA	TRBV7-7	TGTGCTAGCAGCTTAGTATCCTACCAAGAGACCCAGTACTTC	CASSLVSYQETQYF
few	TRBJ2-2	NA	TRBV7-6	TGTGCCAGCAGCTTAGACAGTATACTGGGCGGGGAGCTGTTTTTT	CASSLDSILGGELFF
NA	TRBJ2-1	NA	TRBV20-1	TGCAGTGCTAAGCGCATAAGCTCCTACAATGAGCAGTTCTTC	CSAKRISSYNEQFF
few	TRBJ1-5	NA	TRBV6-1	TGTGCCAGCAGCCCTTGGGGCAATCAGCCCCAGCATTTT	CASSPWGNQPQHF
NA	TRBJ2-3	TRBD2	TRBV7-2	TGTGCCAGCAGCCCACGACTAGCGGGAGTTTTGGTAGGCACAGATACGCAGTATTTT	CASSPRLAGVLVGTDTQYF
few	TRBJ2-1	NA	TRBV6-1	TGTGCCAGCATATCAGGGTCCGGCTACAATGAGCAGTTCTTC	CASISGSGYNEQFF
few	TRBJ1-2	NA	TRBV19	TGTGCCAGTAGTACCGACCATTATAACTATGGCTACACCTTC	CASSTDHYNYGYTF
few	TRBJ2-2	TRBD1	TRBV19	TGTGCCAGTAGTATAGAGGACAGGGGGCTCGCCGGGGAGCTGTTTTTT	CASSIEDRGLAGELFF
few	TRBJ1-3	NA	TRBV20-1	TGCAGTGCTAGGAAGACAGTCTCTGGAAACACCATATATTTT	CSARKTVSGNTIYF
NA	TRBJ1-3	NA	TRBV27	TGTGCCAGCAGTTCCCGGGACGGTTCCTCTGGAAACACCATATATTTT	CASSSRDGSSGNTIYF
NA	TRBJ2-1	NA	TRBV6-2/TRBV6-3	TGTGCCAGCAGTGCGCGGATAGGGGGGGATGAGCAGTTCTTC	CASSARIGGDEQFF
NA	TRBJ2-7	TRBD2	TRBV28	TGTGCCAGCAGTCCCCCGGCGGGAGGATCCTACGAGCAGTACTTC	CASSPPAGGSYEQYF
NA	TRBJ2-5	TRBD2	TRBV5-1	TGCGCCAGCAGCTTGGTCCTAGCGGAAGAGACCCAGTACTTC	CASSLVLAEETQYF
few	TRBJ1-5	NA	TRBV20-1	TGCAGTGCAAAAGTCCCGGACGGACTTATTAATCAGCCCCAGCATTTT	CSAKVPDGLINQPQHF
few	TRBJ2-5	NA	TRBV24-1	TGTGCCACCAGTGATCCCCGCGCGGGCCAAGAGACCCAGTACTTC	CATSDPRAGQETQYF
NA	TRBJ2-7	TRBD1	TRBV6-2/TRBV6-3	TGTGCCAGCAGTTACTGGGACAGGGAGGAGGACGAGCAGTACTTC	CASSYWDREEDEQYF
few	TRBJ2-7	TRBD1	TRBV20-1	TGCAGTGCTAGAAGTCCGAGACAGGGAACTTACGAGCAGTACTTC	CSARSPRQGTYEQYF
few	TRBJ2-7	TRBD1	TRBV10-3	TGTGCCACTCAGGGACAGGGCTACGAGCAGTACTTC	CATQGQGYEQYF
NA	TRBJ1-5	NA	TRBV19	TGTGCCAGTACTCCGAGGGGAAGGGGGTATGGTCAGCCCCAGCATTTT	CASTPRGRGYGQPQHF
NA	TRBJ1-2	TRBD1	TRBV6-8	TGTGCCAGCAGTCGCTCCCCGGGACAGGGGAATGGCTACACCTTC	CASSRSPGQGNGYTF
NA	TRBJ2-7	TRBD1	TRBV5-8	TGTGCCAGCAGCCCGGGACAGGGGTGGCCCTCCTACGAGCAGTACTTC	CASSPGQGWPSYEQYF
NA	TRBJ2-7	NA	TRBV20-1	TGCAGTGCTATGACCGGGCAGGGCCCCTCCTACGAGCAGTACTTC	CSAMTGQGPSYEQYF
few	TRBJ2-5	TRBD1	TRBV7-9	TGTGCCAGCAGCTACCCCAAGCCGGACAGGGTTTCGATGGAGACCCAGTACTTC	CASSYPKPDRVSMETQYF
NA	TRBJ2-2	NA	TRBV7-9	TGTGCCAGCAGATTTGGACCCGGGGAGCTGTTTTTT	CASRFGPGELFF
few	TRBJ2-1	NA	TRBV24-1	TGTGCCACCAGTGATACCTTGGCTAGACGCGATGAGCAGTTCTTC	CATSDTLARRDEQFF
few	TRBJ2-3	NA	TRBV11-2	TGTGCCAGCAGCTTAGGGCAGGACACCACAGATACGCAGTATTTT	CASSLGQDTTDTQYF
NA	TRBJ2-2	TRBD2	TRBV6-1	TGTGCCAGCAGTACGGGACTAGCGTACACCGGGGAGCTGTTTTTT	CASSTGLAYTGELFF
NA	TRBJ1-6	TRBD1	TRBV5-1	TGCGCCAGCAGCAGGGACAGGGGAAATAATTCACCCCTCCACTTT	CASSRDRGNNSPLHF
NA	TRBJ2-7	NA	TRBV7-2	TGTGCCAGCAGCTTAGCCCCCTCGACCCCCACCTACGAGCAGTACTTC	CASSLAPSTPTYEQYF
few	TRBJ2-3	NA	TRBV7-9	TGTGCCAGCAGCGAACAGGGAATCAGCACAGATACGCAGTATTTT	CASSEQGISTDTQYF
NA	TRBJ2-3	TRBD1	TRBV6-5	TGTGCCAGCAGTTCGGGACAGAGTTTCACAGATACGCAGTATTTT	CASSSGQSFTDTQYF
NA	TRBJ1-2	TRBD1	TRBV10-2	TGCGCCAGCAGTGAGTCGTCAGGGGGCTATGGCTACACCTTC	CASSESSGGYGYTF
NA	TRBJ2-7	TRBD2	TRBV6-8	TGTGCCAACTCCGGGACTAGCGGGAGAGAGCAGTACTTC	CANSGTSGREQYF
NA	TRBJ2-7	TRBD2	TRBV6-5	TGTGCCAGCAGTTACCTAGCGGACTACGAGCAGTACTTC	CASSYLADYEQYF
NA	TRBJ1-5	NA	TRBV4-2	TGTGCCAGCAGCACTACGGACGGTTTCAATCAGCCCCAGCATTTT	CASSTTDGFNQPQHF
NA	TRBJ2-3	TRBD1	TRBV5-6	TGTGCCAGCAGCTTCCACAGGGGTGGAACAGATACGCAGTATTTT	CASSFHRGGTDTQYF
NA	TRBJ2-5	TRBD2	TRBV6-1	TGTGCCAGCAGTGAAGCGAACCTGCTAGCGGGTCAAGAGACCCAGTACTTC	CASSEANLLAGQETQYF
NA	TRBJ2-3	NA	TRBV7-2	TGTGCCAGCAGTGGGGTGGGCCCTCGTGGAGATACGCAGTATTTT	CASSGVGPRGDTQYF
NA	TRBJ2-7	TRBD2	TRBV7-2	TGTGCCAGCAGCTCCGGAGCGGGAGTTCGGGGAGAGCAGTACTTC	CASSSGAGVRGEQYF
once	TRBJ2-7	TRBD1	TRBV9	TGTGCCAGCAGCCTGACCGGGACAGGTCGTTACGAGCAGTACTTC	CASSLTGTGRYEQYF
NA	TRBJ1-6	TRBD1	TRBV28	TGTGCCAGCAGTTTCCCGAACAGGGGGAGAAGCAGGAATTCACCCCTCCACTTT	CASSFPNRGRSRNSPLHF
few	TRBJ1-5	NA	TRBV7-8	TGTGCCAGCAGCTTAGCTGTTGTCCGCAGGGCCAATCAGCCCCAGCATTTT	CASSLAVVRRANQPQHF
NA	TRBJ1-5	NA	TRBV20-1	TGCAGTGCCCCACAAAATCCAGGGGCCCCATGGAGCCCCCAGCATTTT	CSAPQNPGAPWSPQHF
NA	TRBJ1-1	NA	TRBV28	TGTGCCAGCAGTTTATATCCCCCAAAAGGGGCTTTCTTT	CASSLYPPKGAFF